A single T cell receptor beta chain is shown here with its context. Its binding antigen is unknown. There are no base qualities to consult, and no much larger clone falls within one base. For CDR1 and CDR2, the germline V gene (reference sequence) lists LNHDA and SQIVND. Reading from cysteine to phenylalanine, the CDR3 counts 14 amino acids. The sequence is cut down to CDR3 DNA, 42 bases in frame from base 1. The germline V end is reduced by 7 bases and the J end by 5 bases; junction bases left unmatched: 8. TCRbeta CDR3 regions were amplified from genomic DNA by means of the immunoSEQ Assay, a bias-controlled multiplex PCR. In the original analysis: The number of nucleated cells in each sample was estimated by amplification of reference gene primers within the assay. Sequence reads were collapsed and filtered to measure the absolute abundance of every unique TCRbeta CDR3 rearrangement. For each sample, productive Simpson clonality was calculated as the square root of Simpson's diversity index across productive rearrangements. TCRdb obtained this table from immuneACCESS and retained in-frame rearrangements with V and J assigned. These tables miss some clones; where compared with another copy, unresolved V genes account for less than half of the shortfall, and the remainder is unexplained. V, J and clone size derive from that table, while D and trimming were established from the DNA sequence. For this sample the table gives roughly 250,000 clones, of which 80% to 90% were detected only once. In total, the top ten clones hold roughly 4% of the sample.

The data derive from a study of blood T cell repertoires in COVID-19 (dated by TCRdb to 2020 to 2021). For the wider study: Collaborator samples came from the United States, Italy and Spain and covered acute and convalescent phases of COVID-19. The material from the prospective study consisted of cDNA or gDNA derived from T cells, B-cell-depleted T cells, or PBMCs. Subjects who had been exposed to COVID-19, were actively infected with it, or had recovered from it provided the deeply sampled blood TCRbeta repertoires that made up the dataset. The repertoires were released in a freely available public database meant as a resource for research on the immune response to SARS-CoV-2. Samples were obtained from the ongoing ImmuneRACE study (first 160 participants) and from 1,254 subjects provided by 6 global collaborators. A de-identified subject ID, COVID-19 status, age in years and sex were almost always included in the sample metadata. Where available, HLA class I and class II types were taken from metadata supplied by the sample provider and were not determined by assay-based typing.

Overall results and qualifications from the work: Clinical and demographic metadata were provided uncurated, with the amount varying by source and participant.

Participants in the prospective study were aged about 18 to 90 years, lived in approximately 26 United States geographic areas, and enrolled through a virtual design. In the prospective study, cohorts were assigned on the basis of participant-reported clinical history obtained from a screening survey and a study questionnaire. Recovered participants in ImmuneRACE Cohort 3 were defined by two consecutive negative NP/OP PCR tests, clearance by a healthcare professional, or resolution of symptoms. Each participant in the prospective study had whole blood, serum and a nasopharyngeal or oropharyngeal swab collected by mobile phlebotomists. Participants in the prospective study had the option to provide additional blood draws and questionnaires over a 2-month period. Blood samples from the prospective study were shipped frozen or at room temperature prior to DNA extraction.

Sequenced input: PBMCs or T cells enriched from blood (not recorded which). The origin of this receptor is a woman aged 30 to 39 who had recovered from COVID-19. This chain is built from TRBV19 and TRBJ2-5; 9 central bases correspond to TRBD1. This receptor carries the CDR3 CASTHTGGGETQYF. The nucleotide sequence reads TGTGCCAGTACTCATACAGGGGGCGGCGAGACCCAGTACTTC.